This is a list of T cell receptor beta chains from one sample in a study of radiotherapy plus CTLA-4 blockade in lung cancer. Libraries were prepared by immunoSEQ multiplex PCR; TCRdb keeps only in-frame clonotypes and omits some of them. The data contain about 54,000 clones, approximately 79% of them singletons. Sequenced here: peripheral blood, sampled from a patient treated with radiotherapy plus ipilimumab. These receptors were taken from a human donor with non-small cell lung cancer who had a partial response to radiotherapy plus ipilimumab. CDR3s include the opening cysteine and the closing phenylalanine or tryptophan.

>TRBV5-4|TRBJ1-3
CASSRDSSSGNTIYF
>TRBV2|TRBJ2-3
CASKSAPAKDTQYF
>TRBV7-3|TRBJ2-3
CASSTTGGGSDTQYF
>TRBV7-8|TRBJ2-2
CASSRTPTGELFF
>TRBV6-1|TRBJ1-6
CASSRQGERSPLHF
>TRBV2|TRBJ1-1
CASSQGGNTEAFF
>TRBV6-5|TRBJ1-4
CASRGTGDSNEKLFF
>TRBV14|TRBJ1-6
CASSHRVVYNSPLHF
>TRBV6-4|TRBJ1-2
CASSGTWNSSGVLYGYTF
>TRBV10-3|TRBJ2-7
CAISESPEAEQYF
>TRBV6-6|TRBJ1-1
CASSYRSIEAFF
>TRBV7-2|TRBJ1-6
CASSLGQGVPLHF
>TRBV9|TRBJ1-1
CASSVESYTEAFF
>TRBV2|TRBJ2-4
CASLGLAGGQAKNIQYF
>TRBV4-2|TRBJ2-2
CASSQVWTGTGLGTGELFF
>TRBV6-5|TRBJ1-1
CASSYSEGNTEAFF
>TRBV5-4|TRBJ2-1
CASSSRGQVDNEQFF
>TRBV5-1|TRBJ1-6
CASSLWSGGNSPLHF
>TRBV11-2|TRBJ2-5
CASSVPGGVETQYF
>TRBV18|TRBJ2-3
CASSPGAGGLTDTQYF
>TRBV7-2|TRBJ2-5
CASSPRTGNQETQYF
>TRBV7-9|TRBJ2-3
CASSRASGADTQYF
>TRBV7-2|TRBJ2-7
CASSVQDRQYF
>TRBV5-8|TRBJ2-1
CASSSGQSRQMGQFF
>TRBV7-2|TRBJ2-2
CASSFRGRFSGTGELFF
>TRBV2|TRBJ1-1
CASSGQLNTEAFF
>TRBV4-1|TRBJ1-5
CASSQAGESNQPQHF
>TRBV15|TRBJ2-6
CATSRGVPGQAASGANVLTF
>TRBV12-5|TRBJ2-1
CASGLGALAGGTYNEQFF
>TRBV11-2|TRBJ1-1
CASSLNAGGTEAFF
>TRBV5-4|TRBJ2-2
CASSPRSGGTSSTGELFF
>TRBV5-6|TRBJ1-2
CASSSTGGDNYGYTF
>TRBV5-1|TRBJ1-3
CASSIAASGNTIYF
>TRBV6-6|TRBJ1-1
CASRKGKADTEAFF
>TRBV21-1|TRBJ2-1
CASSTLQGMANEQFF
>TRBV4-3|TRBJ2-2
CASSQETGVLAGELFF
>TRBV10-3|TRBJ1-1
CAISPGQGVTEAFF
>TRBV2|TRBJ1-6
CASSGQAKASPLHF
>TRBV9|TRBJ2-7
CASSKGGRIIYEQYF
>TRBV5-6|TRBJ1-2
CASSFRGPKGYTF
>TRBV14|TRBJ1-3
CASSQVSGGNTIYF
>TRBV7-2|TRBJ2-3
CASSRGGYGTDTQYF
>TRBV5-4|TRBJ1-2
CASSRESFGHGYTF
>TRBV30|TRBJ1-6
CAWRPWTGRNSPLHF
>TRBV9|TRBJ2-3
CASSVGLAGGSTDTQYF
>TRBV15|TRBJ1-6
CATSRVRDRRENSPLHF